The 10 T cell receptor beta chains below all came from one sample that was sequenced in a study of early T cells in non-severe SARS-CoV-2 infection. TCRdb itself ran the 5' RACE reads through MiXCR, one entry per CDR3 protein. The top ten hold about 10% of the sample, which has 45,000 to 70,000 distinct CDR3 sequences, about 7.7% seen once. This material consisted of whole blood, taken at baseline. The receptors were sampled from an adult who was a healthcare worker with PCR-confirmed SARS-CoV-2 infection or an uninfected control (not recorded which).

The rearrangement joins TRBV5-1 to TRBJ1-5, with 9 bases identical to TRBD1. Trimming took 4 bases from V and 6 from J; bases not matched to a gene: 2. Per germline, CDR1 SGHRS and CDR2 YFSETQ. The CDR3 runs to 13 residues. The CDR3 nucleotides are TGCGCCAGCAGCCCGGGACAGGGTCAGCCCCAGCATTTT. Protein: CASSPGQGQPQHF.

Comment on this clonotype: The junction departs from the called germline gene at one end, perhaps through a read error. The rearrangement joins TRBV30 to TRBJ2-1; D may be TRBD2 (5 bases). Germline V gives CDR1 GTSNPN, CDR2 SVGIG (reference sequence). This CDR3 is built from 13 residues. The CDR3 DNA reads TGTGCCTGGAGTCCTGGGAGCTACAATGAGCAGATCTTC. Protein sequence: CAWSPGSYNEQIF.

This clonotype came up a few times. The rearrangement uses TRBV5-1 and TRBJ2-3; no reliable D call. Germline CDR1 reads SGHRS; CDR2 reads YFSETQ. With 2 bases removed from V and 3 bases from J, the gap between germline ends came to 10 bases. The CDR3 totals 14 residues. The CDR3 sequence: CASSFIKETDTQYF. CDR3 coding DNA: TGCGCCAGCAGCTTCATCAAAGAGACAGATACGCAGTATTTT.

This clonotype was counted ten times or more. The chain couples TRBV28 to TRBJ1-5; D is perhaps TRBD1 (5 bases). The germline V and J ends were trimmed by 8 bases and 3 bases, with 11 bases remaining between them. The CDR3 has 13 residues. The germline V gene encodes CDR1 MDHEN and CDR2 SYDVKM. CDR3 amino acids: CASQGLANQPQHF. The CDR3 nucleotides are TGTGCCAGCCAGGGACTGGCCAATCAGCCCCAGCATTTT. Complete variable domain (other parts from reference TRBV28 and TRBJ1-5): DVKVTQSSRYLVKRTGEKVFLECVQDMDHENMFWYRQDPGLGLRLIYFSYDVKMKEKGDIPEGYSVSREKKERFSLILESASTNQTSMYLCASQGLANQPQHFGDGTRLSIL.

Points on this clonotype: Lacking the conserved final phenylalanine or tryptophan, this CDR3 likely reflects a read error. This chain's CDR3 is CSAREGGWEQFS. CDR3 DNA: TGCAGTGCACGAGAGGGGGGCTGGGAGCAGTTCTCC. The chain couples TRBV20-1 to TRBJ2-1; D assignment may be TRBD1 or TRBD2 (6 bases each). The CDR3 runs 12 residues. V lost 6 bases, J lost 10 bases, and 16 bases lay in between. Germline V gene lookup returns CDR1 DFQATT and CDR2 SNEGSKA (reference sequence).

This clonotype was seen more than once but under ten times. CDR3 loop: CASRGSDDSPLHF. The CDR3 DNA reads as TGTGCCAGCAGGGGATCTGATGATTCACCCCTCCACTTT. J is TRBJ1-6 and V is TRBV5-4; D unclear. CDR1 and CDR2 from the germline V gene are SGHNT and YYREEE (reference sequence). V gave up 5 bases and J gave up 8 bases, with 11 bases separating them. CDR3 length equals 13 residues.

This clonotype was detected a few times. V gene TRBV28 combines with J gene TRBJ2-7; 10 bases map to TRBD2. The ends lost 6 bases at V and 2 bases at J; junction bases unmatched: 13. CDR1 is MDHEN and CDR2 is SYDVKM in the germline V gene. The CDR3 is made up of 17 amino acids. The CDR3 here is CASRDPKSLAGAYEQYF. The CDR3 nucleotides are TGTGCCAGCAGGGACCCCAAAAGCCTAGCGGGGGCCTACGAGCAGTACTTC.

This chain uses TRBV18 with TRBJ2-7; D might be TRBD2 (6 bases). CDR1 and CDR2 (germline): KGHSH, LQKENI. V was pared by 1 base and J by 3 bases, with 10 bases between. This CDR3 contains 14 residues. CDR3 sequence reads: CASSPRGVVYEQYF. The CDR3 DNA follows: TGTGCCAGCTCACCACGCGGGGTAGTCTACGAGCAGTACTTC.

The sample holds many counts of this clonotype. The gene calls are TRBV7-2 and TRBJ2-1; D unresolved. The CDR3 contains 14 residues. V gave up 4 bases and J gave up 4 bases, with 11 bases separating them. Germline CDR1 SGHTA, CDR2 FQGNSA. The CDR3 protein is CASSSQTEYNEQFF. CDR3 nucleotide sequence: TGTGCCAGCAGCTCACAAACAGAATACAATGAGCAGTTCTTC.

This chain links TRBV20-1 with TRBJ1-1, with a weak D call TRBD1 (5 bases). Per germline, CDR1 DFQATT and CDR2 SNEGSKA (reference sequence). The ends were cut back, 1 base at V and 6 bases at J, with 12 bases in the middle. CDR3 length equals 13 residues. The CDR3 region has the DNA TGCAGTGCTAGAGGATATCGGGGCTCTGAAGCTTTCTTT. Translated, it gives CSARGYRGSEAFF.